This T cell receptor beta chain came from a study of shared clonotypes between healthy human individuals. V lost 6 bases and J lost 4, with 13 bases in between. Germline V gene data show CDR1 as SNHLY and CDR2 as FYNNEI. The CDR3 extends over 14 amino acids. Using 200 ng DNA, tens of thousands of T cell genomes, the sorted-subset replicate PCRs were run. Profiled with immunoSEQ multiplex PCR; TCRdb holds only in-frame clones, not every one. In the table there are about 1.4 million clones, roughly 96% of which are singletons. This receptor was identified in a man aged 25 to 40 in good health. The chain uses TRBV2 and TRBJ1-3; TRBD1 is a possible D gene (6 bases). Sequencing was carried out using naive CD4+ T cells sorted from blood. As to subset: CD45RA+ positively selected. CDR3 in amino acids: CASRGRGAGNTIYF. The CDR3 nucleotides are TGTGCCAGCAGGGGACGGGGGGCCGGAAACACCATATATTTT. Drawing the rest from reference TRBV2 and TRBJ1-3, the complete variable domain is EPEVTQTPSHQVTQMGQEVILRCVPISNHLYFYWYRQILGQKVEFLVSFYNNEISEKSEIFDDQFSVERPDGSNFTLKIRSTKLEDSAMYFCASRGRGAGNTIYFGEGSWLTVV.